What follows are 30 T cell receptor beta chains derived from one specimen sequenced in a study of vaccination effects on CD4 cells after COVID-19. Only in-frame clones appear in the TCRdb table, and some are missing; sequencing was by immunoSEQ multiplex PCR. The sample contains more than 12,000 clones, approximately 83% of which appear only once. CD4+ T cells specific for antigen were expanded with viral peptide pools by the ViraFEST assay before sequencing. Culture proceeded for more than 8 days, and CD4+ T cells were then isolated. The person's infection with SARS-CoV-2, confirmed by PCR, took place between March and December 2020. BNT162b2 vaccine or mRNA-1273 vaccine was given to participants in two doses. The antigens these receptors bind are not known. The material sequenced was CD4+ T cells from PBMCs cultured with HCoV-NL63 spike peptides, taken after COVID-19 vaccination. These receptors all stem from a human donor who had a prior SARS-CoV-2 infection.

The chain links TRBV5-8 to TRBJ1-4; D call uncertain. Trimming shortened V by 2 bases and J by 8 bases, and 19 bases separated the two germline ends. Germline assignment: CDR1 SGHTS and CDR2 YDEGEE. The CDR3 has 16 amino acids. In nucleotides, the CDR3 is TGTGCCAGCAGCTTTAGAAACCCGGGAGGATACGAAAAACTGTTTTTT. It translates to CASSFRNPGGYEKLFF.

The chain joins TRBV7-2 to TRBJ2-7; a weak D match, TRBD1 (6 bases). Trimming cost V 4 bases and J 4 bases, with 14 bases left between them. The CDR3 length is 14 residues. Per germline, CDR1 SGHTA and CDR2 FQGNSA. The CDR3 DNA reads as TGTGCCAGCAGCTGGACAGCCTCAGAATACGAGCAGTACTTC. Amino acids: CASSWTASEYEQYF.

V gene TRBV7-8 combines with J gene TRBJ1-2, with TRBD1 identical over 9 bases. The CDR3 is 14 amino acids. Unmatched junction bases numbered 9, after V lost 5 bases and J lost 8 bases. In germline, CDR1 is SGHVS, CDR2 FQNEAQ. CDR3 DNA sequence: TGTGCCAGCAGCGGATCACAGGGGGCGGGAGGCTACACCTTC. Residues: CASSGSQGAGGYTF.

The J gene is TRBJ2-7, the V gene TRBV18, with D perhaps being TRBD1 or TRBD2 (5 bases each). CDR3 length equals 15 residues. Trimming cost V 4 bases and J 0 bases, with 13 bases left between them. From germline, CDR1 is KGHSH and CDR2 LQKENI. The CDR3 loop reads CASSQQEGSSYEQYF. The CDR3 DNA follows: TGTGCCAGCTCACAGCAAGAGGGGAGCTCCTACGAGCAGTACTTC.

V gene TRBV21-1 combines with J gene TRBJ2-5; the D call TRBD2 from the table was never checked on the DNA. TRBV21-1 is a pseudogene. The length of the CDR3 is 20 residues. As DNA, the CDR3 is TGTGCCAGCAGACAACTCGGGACAGGGGGACTAGCGGGGCCCCAAGAGACCCAGTACTTC. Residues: CASRQLGTGGLAGPQETQYF.

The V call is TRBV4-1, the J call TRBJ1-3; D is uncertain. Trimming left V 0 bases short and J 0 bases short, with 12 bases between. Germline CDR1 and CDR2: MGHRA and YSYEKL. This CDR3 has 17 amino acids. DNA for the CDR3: TGCGCCAGCAGCCAAGATAGACCCCGGCTCTCTGGAAACACCATATATTTT. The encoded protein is CASSQDRPRLSGNTIYF.

CDR3 in amino acids: CASSEAGLAGYNEQFF. The CDR3 bases are TGTGCCAGCAGTGAAGCGGGACTAGCGGGCTACAATGAGCAGTTCTTC. The V call is TRBV2, the J call TRBJ2-1, with 12 bases lining up with TRBD2. The CDR3 sequence is 16 residues long. V lost 0 bases to trimming and J lost 3 bases; unmatched junction nucleotides: 0. CDR1 and CDR2 (germline): SNHLY, FYNNEI.

This CDR3 reads CASSRKAAGGDTGELFF. The CDR3 DNA reads TGCGCCAGCAGCCGCAAAGCGGCGGGAGGGGACACCGGGGAGCTGTTTTTT. J is TRBJ2-2 and V is TRBV4-1, with TRBD2 matching 9 bases. CDR1 and CDR2 from the germline V gene are MGHRA and YSYEKL. V shed 4 bases and J 3 bases; nucleotides not matched to a gene: 9. The CDR3 loop spans 17 amino acids.

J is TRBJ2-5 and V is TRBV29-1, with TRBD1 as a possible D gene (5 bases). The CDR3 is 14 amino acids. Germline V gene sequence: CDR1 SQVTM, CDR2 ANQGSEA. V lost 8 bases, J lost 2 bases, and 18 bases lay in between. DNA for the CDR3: TGCAGCACCCTAGGGGCGGATCCACAAGAGACCCAGTACTTC. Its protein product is CSTLGADPQETQYF. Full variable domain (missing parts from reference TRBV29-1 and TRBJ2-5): SAVISQKPSRDICQRGTSLTIQCQVDSQVTMMFWYRQQPGQSLTLIATANQGSEATYESGFVIDKFPISRPNLTFSTLTVSNMSPEDSSIYLCSTLGADPQETQYFGPGTRLLVL.

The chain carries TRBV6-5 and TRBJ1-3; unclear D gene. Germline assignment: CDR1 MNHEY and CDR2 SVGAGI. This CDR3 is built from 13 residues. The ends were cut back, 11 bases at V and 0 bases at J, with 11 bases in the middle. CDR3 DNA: TGTGCCGCAAACAGCAACTCTGGAAACACCATATATTTT. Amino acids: CAANSNSGNTIYF.

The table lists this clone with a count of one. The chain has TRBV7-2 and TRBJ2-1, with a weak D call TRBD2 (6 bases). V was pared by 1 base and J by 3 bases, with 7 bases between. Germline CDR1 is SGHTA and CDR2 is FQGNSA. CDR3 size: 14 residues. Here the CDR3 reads CASSLGTNYNEQFF. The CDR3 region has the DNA TGTGCCAGCAGCTTAGGGACTAACTACAATGAGCAGTTCTTC. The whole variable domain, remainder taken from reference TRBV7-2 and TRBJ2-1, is GAGVSQSPSNKVTEKGKDVELRCDPISGHTALYWYRQSLGQGLEFLIYFQGNSAPDKSGLPSDRFSAERTGGSVSTLTIQRTQQEDSAVYLCASSLGTNYNEQFFGPGTRLTVL.

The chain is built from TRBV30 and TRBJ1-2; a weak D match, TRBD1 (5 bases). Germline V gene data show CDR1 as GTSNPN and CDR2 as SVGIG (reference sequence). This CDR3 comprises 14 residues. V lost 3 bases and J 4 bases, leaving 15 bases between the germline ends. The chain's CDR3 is CAWRRDGTFYGYTF. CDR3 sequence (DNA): TGTGCCTGGAGGAGGGACGGCACCTTCTATGGCTACACCTTC. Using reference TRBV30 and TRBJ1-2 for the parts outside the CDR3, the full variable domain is SQTIHQWPATLVQPVGSPLSLECTVEGTSNPNLYWYRQAAGRGLQLLFYSVGIGQISSEVPQNLSASRPQDRQFILSSKKLLLSDSGFYLCAWRRDGTFYGYTFGSGTRLTVV.

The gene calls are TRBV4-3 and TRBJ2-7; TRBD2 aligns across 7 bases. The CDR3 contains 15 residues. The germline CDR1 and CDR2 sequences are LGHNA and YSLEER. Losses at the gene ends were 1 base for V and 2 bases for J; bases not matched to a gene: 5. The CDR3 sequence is CASSQVLAETYEQYF. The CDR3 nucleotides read TGCGCCAGCAGCCAAGTCCTAGCGGAAACCTACGAGCAGTACTTC.

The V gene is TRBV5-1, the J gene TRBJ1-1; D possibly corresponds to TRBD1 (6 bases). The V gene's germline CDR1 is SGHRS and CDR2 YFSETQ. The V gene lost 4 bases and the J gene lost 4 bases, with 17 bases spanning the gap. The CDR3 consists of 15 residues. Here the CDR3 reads CASSPAPGGATEAFF. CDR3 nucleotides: TGCGCCAGCAGCCCGGCCCCGGGGGGGGCCACTGAAGCTTTCTTT.

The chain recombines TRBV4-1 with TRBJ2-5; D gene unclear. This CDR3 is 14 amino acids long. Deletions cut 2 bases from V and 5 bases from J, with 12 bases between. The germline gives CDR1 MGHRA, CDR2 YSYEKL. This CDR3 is CASSQQSQGETQYF. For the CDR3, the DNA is TGCGCCAGCAGCCAACAGAGCCAAGGGGAGACCCAGTACTTC.

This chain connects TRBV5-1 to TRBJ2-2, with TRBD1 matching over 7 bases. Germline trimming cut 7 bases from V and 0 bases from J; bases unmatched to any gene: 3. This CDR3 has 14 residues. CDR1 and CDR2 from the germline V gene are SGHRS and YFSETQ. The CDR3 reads CASQGQSNTGELFF. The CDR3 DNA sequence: TGCGCCAGCCAGGGACAGTCGAACACCGGGGAGCTGTTTTTT.

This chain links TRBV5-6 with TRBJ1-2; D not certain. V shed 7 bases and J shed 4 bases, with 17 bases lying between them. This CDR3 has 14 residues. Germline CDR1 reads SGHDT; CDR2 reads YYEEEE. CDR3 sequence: CASRRSLLGYGYTF. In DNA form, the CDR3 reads TGTGCCAGCCGAAGATCCCTTCTCGGCTATGGCTACACCTTC.

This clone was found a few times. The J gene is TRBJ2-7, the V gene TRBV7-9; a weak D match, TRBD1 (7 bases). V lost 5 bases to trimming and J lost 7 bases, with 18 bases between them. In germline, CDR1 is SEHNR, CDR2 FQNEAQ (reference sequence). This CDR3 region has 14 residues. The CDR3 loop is CASSLNIPGGEQYF. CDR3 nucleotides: TGTGCCAGCAGCCTTAACATTCCAGGGGGGGAGCAGTACTTC. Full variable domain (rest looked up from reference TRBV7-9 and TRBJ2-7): DTGVSQNPRHKITKRGQNVTFRCDPISEHNRLYWYRQTLGQGPEFLTYFQNEAQLEKSRLLSDRFSAERPKGSFSTLEIQRTEQGDSAMYLCASSLNIPGGEQYFGPGTRLTVT.

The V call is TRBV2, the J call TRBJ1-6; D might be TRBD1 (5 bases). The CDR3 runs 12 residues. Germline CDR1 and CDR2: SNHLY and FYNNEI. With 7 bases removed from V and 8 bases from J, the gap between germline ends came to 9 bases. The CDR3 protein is CASKVGDSPLHF. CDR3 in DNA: TGTGCCAGCAAAGTAGGGGATTCACCCCTCCACTTT.

The DNA of the CDR3 is TGTGCCAGCAGCGTGACAGGGGACGCACCCCTCCACTTT. Amino acids: CASSVTGDAPLHF. This chain uses TRBV7-9 with TRBJ1-6; 8 bases are shared with TRBD1. This CDR3 region has 13 residues. J gave up 11 bases and V 5 bases, and 5 bases lay outside the gene matches. Germline assignment: CDR1 SEHNR and CDR2 FQNEAQ (reference sequence). Looking up the rest from reference TRBV7-9 and TRBJ1-6 gives the full variable domain: DTGVSQNPRHKITKRGQNVTFRCDPISEHNRLYWYRQTLGQGPEFLTYFQNEAQLEKSRLLSDRFSAERPKGSFSTLEIQRTEQGDSAMYLCASSVTGDAPLHFGNGTRLTVT.

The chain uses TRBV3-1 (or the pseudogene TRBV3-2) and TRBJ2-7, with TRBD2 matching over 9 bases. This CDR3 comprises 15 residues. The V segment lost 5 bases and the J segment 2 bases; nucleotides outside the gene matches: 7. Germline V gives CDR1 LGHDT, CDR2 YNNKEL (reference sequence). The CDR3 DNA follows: TGTGCCAGCAGCACCGTAGCGGGGGTGGCCTACGAGCAGTACTTC. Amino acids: CASSTVAGVAYEQYF.

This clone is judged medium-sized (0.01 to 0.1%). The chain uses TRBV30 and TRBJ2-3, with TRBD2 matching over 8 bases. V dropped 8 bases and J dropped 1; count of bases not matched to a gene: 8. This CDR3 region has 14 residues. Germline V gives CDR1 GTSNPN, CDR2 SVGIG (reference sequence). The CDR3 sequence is CAGRSAGGTDTQYF. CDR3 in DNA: TGTGCCGGACGCTCAGCGGGGGGCACAGATACGCAGTATTTT.

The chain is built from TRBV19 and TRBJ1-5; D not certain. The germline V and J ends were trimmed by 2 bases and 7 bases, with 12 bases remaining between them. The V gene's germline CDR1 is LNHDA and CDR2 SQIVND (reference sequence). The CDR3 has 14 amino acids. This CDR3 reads CASSIRQLLQPQHF. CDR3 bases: TGTGCCAGTAGTATAAGGCAACTACTACAGCCCCAGCATTTT.

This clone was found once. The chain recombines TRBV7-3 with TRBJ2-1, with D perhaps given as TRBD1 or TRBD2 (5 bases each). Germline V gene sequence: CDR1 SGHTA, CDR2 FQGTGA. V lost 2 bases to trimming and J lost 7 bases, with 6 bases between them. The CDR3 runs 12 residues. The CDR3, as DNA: TGTGCCAGCAGCTTAGAGGGGAATGAGCAGTTCTTC. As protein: CASSLEGNEQFF.

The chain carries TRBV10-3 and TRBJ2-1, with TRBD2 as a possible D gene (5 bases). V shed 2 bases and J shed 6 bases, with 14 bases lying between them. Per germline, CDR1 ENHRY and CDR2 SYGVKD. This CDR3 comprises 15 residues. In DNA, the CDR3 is TGTGCCATCAGTGAGGGGGAGAAAACCCTCAATGAGCAGTTCTTC. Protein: CAISEGEKTLNEQFF.

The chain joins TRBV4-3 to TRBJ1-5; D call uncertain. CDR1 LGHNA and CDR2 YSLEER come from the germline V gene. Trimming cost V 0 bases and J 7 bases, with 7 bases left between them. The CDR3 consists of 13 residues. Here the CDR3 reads CASSQDVWQPQHF. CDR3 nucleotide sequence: TGCGCCAGCAGCCAAGATGTATGGCAGCCCCAGCATTTT.

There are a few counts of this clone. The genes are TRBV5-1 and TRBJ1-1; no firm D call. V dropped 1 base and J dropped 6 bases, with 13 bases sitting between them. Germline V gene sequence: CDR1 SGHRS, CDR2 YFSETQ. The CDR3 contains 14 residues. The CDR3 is CASSLSGGGAEAFF. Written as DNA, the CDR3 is TGCGCCAGCAGCTTGTCGGGCGGCGGGGCTGAAGCTTTCTTT.

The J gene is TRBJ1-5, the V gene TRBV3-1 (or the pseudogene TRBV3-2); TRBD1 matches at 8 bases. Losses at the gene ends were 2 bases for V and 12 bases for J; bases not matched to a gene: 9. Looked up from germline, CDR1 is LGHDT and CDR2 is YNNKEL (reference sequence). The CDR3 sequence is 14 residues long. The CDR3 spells CASSQRDRSRRQHF. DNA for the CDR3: TGTGCCAGCAGCCAAAGGGACAGGTCAAGACGCCAGCATTTT.

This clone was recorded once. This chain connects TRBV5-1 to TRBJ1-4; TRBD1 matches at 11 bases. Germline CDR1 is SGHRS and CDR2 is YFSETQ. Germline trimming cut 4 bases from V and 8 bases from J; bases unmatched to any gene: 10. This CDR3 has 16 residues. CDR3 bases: TGCGCCAGCAGCGACCCGGGACAGGGGGGAACGGAAAAACTGTTTTTT. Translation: CASSDPGQGGTEKLFF.

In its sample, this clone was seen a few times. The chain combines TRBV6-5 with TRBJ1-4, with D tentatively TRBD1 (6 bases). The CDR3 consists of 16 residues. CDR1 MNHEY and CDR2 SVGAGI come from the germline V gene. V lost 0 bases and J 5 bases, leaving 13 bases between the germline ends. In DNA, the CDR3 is TGTGCCAGCAGTTACTCGGGGGGCCGGGGAAATGAAAAACTGTTTTTT. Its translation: CASSYSGGRGNEKLFF.